This TCR beta chain was identified during a study of T cell repertoires in cytomegalovirus infection. Study-level information: The public TCR beta signatures pointed to both CMV infection and matching HLA type.

MiXCR, run by TCRdb on the reads, gives a single entry per CDR3 protein. The sample holds approximately 65,000 distinct CDR3 sequences, 20% to 25% seen once. Ten or more counts support this clonotype. The target antigen is unknown. Per the germline V gene, CDR1 is SNHLY and CDR2 is FYNNEI. V was shortened by 4 bases and J by 3 bases, with 13 bases between the two germline ends. This CDR3 has 15 amino acids. The source material was CD8+ T cells from cultured PBMCs, sampled from culture after CMV antigen stimulation. The rearrangement joins TRBV2 to TRBJ1-5, with D possibly being TRBD1 (5 bases). This TCR was recovered from a human donor in good health (CMV status not recorded). Some clones in this sample may be carry-over from other donors' samples. Here the CDR3 DNA reads TGTGCCAGCAGTGGCCAAGGACAAAACAATCAGCCCCAGCATTTT. As protein: CASSGQGQNNQPQHF.